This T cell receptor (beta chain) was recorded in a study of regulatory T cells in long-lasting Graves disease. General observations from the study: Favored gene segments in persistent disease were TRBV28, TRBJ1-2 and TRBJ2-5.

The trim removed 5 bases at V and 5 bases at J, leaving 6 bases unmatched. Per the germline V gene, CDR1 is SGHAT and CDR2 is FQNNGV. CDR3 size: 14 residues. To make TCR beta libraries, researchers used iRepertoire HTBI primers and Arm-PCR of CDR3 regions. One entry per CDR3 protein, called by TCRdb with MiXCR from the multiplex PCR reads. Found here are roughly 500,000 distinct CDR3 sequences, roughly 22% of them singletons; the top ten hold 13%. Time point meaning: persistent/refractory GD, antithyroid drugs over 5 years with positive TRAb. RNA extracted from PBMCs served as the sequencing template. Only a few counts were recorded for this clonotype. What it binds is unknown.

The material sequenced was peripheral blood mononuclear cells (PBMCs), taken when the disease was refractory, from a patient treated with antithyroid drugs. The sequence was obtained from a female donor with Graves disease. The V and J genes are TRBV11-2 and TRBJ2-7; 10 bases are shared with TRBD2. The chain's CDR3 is CASSPSGSRNEQYF. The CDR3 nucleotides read TGTGCCAGCAGCCCTAGCGGGAGTCGGAACGAGCAGTACTTC.